A selection of T cell receptor beta chains follows, all from one sample in a study of T cells in Graves' hyperthyroidism and ophthalmopathy. Each CDR3 protein gets one entry after TCRdb re-called the multiplex PCR reads with MiXCR. The repertoire holds roughly 360,000 distinct CDR3 sequences, with approximately 13% as singletons. The source material was blood. All receptors derive from a man aged 25-40 years with Graves' hyperthyroidism that later progressed to Graves' ophthalmopathy. The CDR3 runs from the conserved cysteine through the conserved F or W. A D gene is named only where the DNA matches it firmly. Rows give clone size only sometimes, using once, few, many, or a class for an expanded clone.

clone size | CDR3 length | J gene | D gene | V gene | CDR3 protein | CDR3 DNA
many | 13 | TRBJ2-1 | TRBD1 | TRBV11-3 | CATAGGEYNEQFF | TGTGCCACCGCAGGGGGCGAGTACAATGAGCAGTTCTTC
. | 11 | TRBJ1-5 | . | TRBV6-1 | CASMNNQPQHF | TGTGCCAGCATGAACAATCAGCCCCAGCATTTT
. | 15 | TRBJ1-3 | . | TRBV5-1 | CASSSVRDSGNTIYF | TGCGCCAGCAGCTCTGTGAGGGACTCTGGAAACACCATATATTTT
few | 15 | TRBJ1-6 | TRBD1 | TRBV5-4 | CASSSATGGDSPLHF | TGTGCCAGCAGCTCCGCGACAGGGGGGGATTCACCCCTCCACTTT
. | 18 | TRBJ2-3 | TRBD1 | TRBV5-1 | CASSHRGQVSGPTDTQYF | TGCGCCAGCAGCCACAGGGGGCAGGTTTCGGGGCCCACAGATACGCAGTATTTT
many | 13 | TRBJ2-5 | TRBD2 | TRBV20-1 | CSARGGAGRTQYF | TGCAGTGCTAGAGGGGGAGCGGGGAGGACCCAGTACTTC
. | 12 | TRBJ2-5 | . | TRBV12-3/TRBV12-4 | CASSDNQETQYF | TGTGCCAGCTCAGACAACCAAGAGACCCAGTACTTC
. | 14 | TRBJ1-4 | . | TRBV4-2 | CASSQMATNEKLFF | TGTGCCAGCAGCCAGATGGCCACTAATGAAAAACTGTTTTTT
many | 13 | TRBJ2-2 | . | TRBV5-1 | CASVSLMSGELFF | TGCGCCAGCGTCAGTCTCATGTCCGGGGAGCTGTTTTTT
. | 12 | TRBJ1-2 | TRBD1 | TRBV30 | CAWTGTGGDYTF | TGTGCCTGGACTGGGACAGGGGGGGACTACACCTTC
many | 14 | TRBJ1-1 | . | TRBV6-2/TRBV6-3 | CASTSDSFITEAFF | TGTGCCAGCACCTCGGACAGTTTCATCACTGAAGCTTTCTTT
. | 14 | TRBJ2-5 | TRBD2 | TRBV5-4 | CASTSRGGEETQYF | TGTGCCAGCACCTCGCGGGGGGGCGAAGAGACCCAGTACTTC
few | 15 | TRBJ2-3 | TRBD2 | TRBV3-1 | CASSRSGGGGDTQYF | TGTGCCAGCAGCCGAAGCGGGGGGGGAGGAGATACGCAGTATTTT
. | 17 | TRBJ2-4 | . | TRBV5-6 | CASSESGRILAKNIQYF | TGTGCCAGCAGCGAATCCGGGCGGATACTAGCCAAAAACATTCAGTACTTC
many | 14 | TRBJ2-2 | . | TRBV12-3/TRBV12-4 | CALSSAQNTGELFF | TGTGCCTTATCGTCGGCGCAGAACACCGGGGAGCTGTTTTTT
. | 17 | TRBJ1-6 | TRBD1 | TRBV11-2 | CASSLVTGQGRVSPLHF | TGTGCCAGCAGCTTAGTCACGGGACAGGGAAGAGTGTCACCCCTCCACTTT
few | 17 | TRBJ2-3 | . | TRBV19 | CASSIQDRRFSTDTQYF | TGTGCCAGTAGTATCCAAGACAGGCGATTTAGCACAGATACGCAGTATTTT
. | 17 | TRBJ2-7 | TRBD1 | TRBV25-1 | CASSAPGTGSFSYEQYF | TGTGCCAGCAGTGCCCCCGGGACAGGGTCTTTCTCCTACGAGCAGTACTTC
many | 15 | TRBJ2-2 | TRBD2 | TRBV11-2 | CASSRGGASTGELFF | TGTGCCAGCAGCCGCGGGGGGGCGTCAACCGGGGAGCTGTTTTTT
. | 14 | TRBJ2-1 | . | TRBV6-1 | CASSEASIHNEQFF | TGTGCCAGCAGTGAAGCGAGCATACACAATGAGCAGTTCTTC
. | 14 | TRBJ1-2 | TRBD1 | TRBV5-1 | CASRAGQGDYGYTF | TGCGCCAGCAGAGCTGGACAGGGGGACTATGGCTACACCTTC
many | 14 | TRBJ2-7 | . | TRBV11-1 | CASSYDWTSYEQYF | TGTGCCAGCAGCTACGACTGGACCTCCTACGAGCAGTACTTC
. | 13 | TRBJ1-6 | . | TRBV7-9 | CASSPGSVSPLHF | TGTGCCAGCAGCCCAGGGTCCGTGTCACCCCTCCACTTT
many | 17 | TRBJ2-3 | TRBD2 | TRBV12-3/TRBV12-4 | CASSRHGLAGGTDTQYF | TGTGCCAGCAGTAGACACGGACTAGCGGGGGGCACAGATACGCAGTATTTT
many | 18 | TRBJ2-1 | TRBD2 | TRBV7-8 | CASSLVGPQRGTYNEQFF | TGTGCCAGCAGCTTAGTGGGGCCCCAGCGGGGGACCTACAATGAGCAGTTCTTC
. | 15 | TRBJ2-7 | TRBD1 | TRBV6-1 | CASRDLAGGYSEQYF | TGTGCCAGCAGGGACCTCGCAGGGGGCTATAGCGAGCAGTACTTC
few | 13 | TRBJ2-3 | . | TRBV19 | CASSPSRGDTQYF | TGTGCCAGTAGCCCAAGCCGGGGAGATACGCAGTATTTT
. | 14 | TRBJ1-3 | TRBD1 | TRBV20-1 | CSAPGTASGNTIYF | TGCAGTGCCCCTGGGACAGCCTCTGGAAACACCATATATTTT
few | 13 | TRBJ1-5 | . | TRBV7-9 | CASSADTYQPQHF | TGTGCCAGCAGCGCGGACACTTATCAGCCCCAGCATTTT
many | 14 | TRBJ2-5 | . | TRBV27 | CASSLSKGEETQYF | TGTGCCAGCAGTTTATCGAAGGGGGAGGAGACCCAGTACTTC
few | 12 | TRBJ2-7 | . | TRBV12-5 | CASGLYEGEQYF | TGTGCTAGTGGTTTATACGAGGGGGAGCAGTACTTC
many | 15 | TRBJ1-4 | TRBD1 | TRBV19 | CASSIGRQGLGKLFF | TGTGCCAGTAGTATAGGCCGACAGGGACTCGGAAAACTGTTTTTT
few | 16 | TRBJ1-1 | TRBD1 | TRBV4-1 | CASSRGWDREFTEAFF | TGCGCCAGCAGCCGAGGGTGGGACAGGGAGTTCACTGAAGCTTTCTTT
. | 17 | TRBJ2-7 | . | TRBV4-1 | CASSQDHETGFSYEQYF | TGCGCCAGCAGCCAAGATCACGAGACAGGCTTCTCCTACGAGCAGTACTTC
many | 16 | TRBJ2-1 | TRBD2 | TRBV9 | CASSVDISGGVNEQFF | TGTGCCAGCAGCGTAGATATTAGCGGGGGGGTTAATGAGCAGTTCTTC
many | 13 | TRBJ2-7 | . | TRBV28 | CASCGGYLNEQYF | TGTGCCAGCTGTGGGGGGTACCTAAACGAGCAGTACTTC
many | 19 | TRBJ2-1 | TRBD1 | TRBV7-8 | CASKSMLDPETGWRNEQFF | TGTGCCAGCAAGTCTATGTTGGACCCCGAGACAGGGTGGCGCAATGAGCAGTTCTTC
few | 15 | TRBJ2-5 | . | TRBV20-1 | CSATPGGLEQETQYF | TGCAGTGCTACACCAGGGGGACTCGAACAAGAGACCCAGTACTTC
many | 16 | TRBJ2-3 | TRBD2 | TRBV7-9 | CASSPARGGSTDTQYF | TGTGCCAGCAGCCCAGCCCGGGGGGGGAGCACAGATACGCAGTATTTT
many | 17 | TRBJ2-1 | TRBD2 | TRBV12-5 | CASGLILGGGAEDEQFF | TGTGCTAGTGGTTTGATCCTTGGCGGGGGGGCCGAGGATGAGCAGTTCTTC
many | 15 | TRBJ1-5 | TRBD1 | TRBV28 | CASSLGDRARQPQHF | TGTGCCAGCAGTTTAGGGGACAGGGCTAGGCAGCCCCAGCATTTT
few | 15 | TRBJ2-3 | . | TRBV4-2 | CASSPGPTEEDTQYF | TGTGCCAGCTCGCCGGGACCAACAGAAGAGGATACGCAGTATTTT
many | 14 | TRBJ2-1 | TRBD1 | TRBV7-9 | CASSPNRGGNEQFF | TGTGCCAGCAGCCCAAACAGGGGCGGCAATGAGCAGTTCTTC
many | 16 | TRBJ1-5 | TRBD1 | TRBV12-5 | CASGLVLGQGHQPQHF | TGTGCTAGTGGTTTGGTACTCGGACAGGGCCATCAGCCCCAGCATTTT
many | 16 | TRBJ1-5 | . | TRBV2 | CASSEGSTSSNQPQHF | TGTGCCAGCAGTGAAGGCAGTACTTCTAGCAATCAGCCCCAGCATTTT